A single sample gave rise to the 23 T cell receptor beta chains below, sequenced in a study of cytomegalovirus exposure and HLA in healthy donors. PCR involved 60 Vbeta and 13 Jbeta primers. The data were produced by immunoSEQ multiplex PCR, yet TCRdb's version contains in-frame clones alone and is incomplete. In total, the table holds 110,000 to 150,000 clones. Material: PBMCs. These receptors all stem from a male donor in good health and CMV-seronegative.

This chain links TRBV7-9 with TRBJ2-2, with 9 bases fitting TRBD1. Germline CDR1 reads SEHNR; CDR2 reads FQNEAQ (reference sequence). With V trimmed by 5 bases and J by 4 bases, 11 bases remained unmatched. The CDR3 runs 17 residues. The CDR3 here is CASSRPLGTGLTGELFF. CDR3 coding DNA: TGTGCCAGCAGCCGACCCCTAGGGACAGGGCTCACCGGGGAGCTGTTTTTT.

This sequence joins TRBV30 and TRBJ1-1, with unresolved D. Germline CDR1 and CDR2: GTSNPN and SVGIG (reference sequence). Trimming removed 1 base from V and 4 bases from J, with 4 bases in between. There are 11 residues in the CDR3. The CDR3 region is CAWSGSTEAFF. CDR3 coding DNA: TGTGCCTGGAGTGGGAGCACTGAAGCTTTCTTT.

V is TRBV7-2 and J is TRBJ2-1; possible D gene TRBD1, 5 bases. This CDR3 spans 15 amino acids. CDR1 and CDR2 (germline): SGHTA, FQGNSA. Deletions cut 5 bases from V and 1 base from J, with 12 bases between. DNA for the CDR3: TGTGCCAGCAGCCAAACAGGAGCTTCCTACAATGAGCAGTTCTTC. Its translation: CASSQTGASYNEQFF.

The chain combines TRBV7-9 with TRBJ2-3; 12 bases map to TRBD2. The J segment lost 2 bases and the V segment lost 5 bases, leaving 11 bases of the junction unmatched. The CDR3 consists of 18 residues. The V gene's germline CDR1 is SEHNR and CDR2 FQNEAQ (reference sequence). CDR3 sequence reads: CASSPVGGTSGFTDTQYF. CDR3 nucleotides: TGTGCCAGCAGCCCAGTAGGTGGGACTAGCGGGTTCACAGATACGCAGTATTTT.

CDR3 sequence (DNA): TGCGCCAGCAGCTTGGGTCCTCAGGGCTATGGCTACACCTTC. Translated, it gives CASSLGPQGYGYTF. The rearrangement links TRBV5-1 to TRBJ1-2; D possibly corresponds to TRBD1 (5 bases). CDR3 length: 14 amino acids. V was pared by 0 bases and J by 4 bases, with 10 bases between. CDR1 is SGHRS and CDR2 is YFSETQ in the germline V gene. Variable domain in full (rest from reference TRBV5-1 and TRBJ1-2): KAGVTQTPRYLIKTRGQQVTLSCSPISGHRSVSWYQQTPGQGLQFLFEYFSETQRNKGNFPGRFSGRQFSNSRSEMNVSTLELGDSALYLCASSLGPQGYGYTFGSGTRLTVV.

The chain links TRBV5-1 to TRBJ1-5, with 7 bases matching TRBD1. Germline CDR1 SGHRS, CDR2 YFSETQ. V dropped 4 bases and J dropped 0; count of bases not matched to a gene: 10. This CDR3 comprises 17 residues. The CDR3 here is CASSGTESPYSNQPQHF. CDR3 nucleotides: TGCGCCAGCAGCGGGACAGAATCCCCTTATAGCAATCAGCCCCAGCATTTT.

The chain recombines TRBV30 with TRBJ1-2; no clear D gene. V was trimmed by 2 bases and J by 6 bases, leaving 13 bases between them. This CDR3 spans 13 amino acids. The V gene's germline CDR1 is GTSNPN and CDR2 SVGIG (reference sequence). The CDR3 DNA reads TGTGCCTGGAGTAATACAGACCTAAATGGCTACACCTTC. This codes for CAWSNTDLNGYTF.

The rearrangement links TRBV4-3 to TRBJ1-6, with 8 bases that match TRBD1. The ends lost 1 base at V and 7 bases at J; junction bases unmatched: 6. The CDR3 runs to 16 residues. Germline V gene data show CDR1 as LGHNA and CDR2 as YSLEER. The CDR3 region has the DNA TGCGCCAGCAGCCAAGGTTGGCGACAGGGGAATTCACCCCTCCACTTT. It specifies CASSQGWRQGNSPLHF.

V is TRBV7-8 and J is TRBJ2-7; TRBD2 agrees at 13 bases. The CDR3 has 16 amino acids. Germline lookup yields CDR1 SGHVS and CDR2 FQNEAQ. The V gene end was trimmed by 0 bases and the J gene end by 1 base; junction bases not matched to a gene: 0. The CDR3 nucleotides read TGTGCCAGCAGCTTAGCGGGACTAGCGGGGTCCTACGAGCAGTACTTC. Amino acids: CASSLAGLAGSYEQYF.

The chain employs TRBV7-9 and TRBJ1-2, with D maybe TRBD1 (6 bases). The V gene lost 5 bases and the J gene lost 4 bases, with 11 bases spanning the gap. The CDR3 is made up of 13 amino acids. The germline V gene has CDR1 SEHNR and CDR2 FQNEAQ (reference sequence). CDR3 sequence (DNA): TGTGCCAGCAGCCAACAGGGTTCCTATGGCTACACCTTC. This gives the protein CASSQQGSYGYTF. Drawing the rest from reference TRBV7-9 and TRBJ1-2, the complete variable domain is DTGVSQNPRHKITKRGQNVTFRCDPISEHNRLYWYRQTLGQGPEFLTYFQNEAQLEKSRLLSDRFSAERPKGSFSTLEIQRTEQGDSAMYLCASSQQGSYGYTFGSGTRLTVV.

The V and J genes are TRBV5-5 and TRBJ1-1, with a weak D call TRBD1 (5 bases). Trimming pared 4 bases from V and 1 base from J, leaving 20 bases between. The CDR3 has 17 residues. Looked up from germline, CDR1 is SGHKS and CDR2 is YYEKEE (reference sequence). The CDR3 region has the DNA TGTGCCAGCAGCCCCGGGGGGAGTTCCTTTACGAACACTGAAGCTTTCTTT. Protein product: CASSPGGSSFTNTEAFF.

V usage is TRBV4-3 and J usage is TRBJ1-5; D is possibly TRBD1 (6 bases). The V gene's germline CDR1 is LGHNA and CDR2 YSLEER. V lost 0 bases to trimming and J lost 6 bases, with 15 bases between them. The CDR3 length is 16 residues. The CDR3 here is CASSQDIRGLGQPQHF. Here the CDR3 DNA reads TGCGCCAGCAGCCAAGATATCAGGGGTTTAGGTCAGCCCCAGCATTTT.

The genes are TRBV15 and TRBJ2-1; D may be TRBD2 (6 bases). CDR3 length: 19 amino acids. In germline, CDR1 is LNHNV, CDR2 YYDKDF (reference sequence). The germline V and J ends were trimmed by 0 bases and 3 bases, with 21 bases remaining between them. The CDR3 sequence is CATSRDLPTMTRLYNEQFF. The CDR3 DNA is TGTGCCACCAGCAGAGATTTGCCGACAATGACTAGGCTCTACAATGAGCAGTTCTTC.

The genes are TRBV6-5 and TRBJ2-1, with no clear D. V lost 0 bases and J lost 5, with 11 bases in between. CDR1 and CDR2 from the germline V gene are MNHEY and SVGAGI. This CDR3 contains 15 residues. As DNA, the CDR3 is TGTGCCAGCAGTTACTCGGGTCTAGTAGACAATGAGCAGTTCTTC. Protein: CASSYSGLVDNEQFF.

This rearrangement joins TRBV6-5 to TRBJ1-1, with 7 bases identical to TRBD1. This CDR3 spans 14 amino acids. CDR1 is MNHEY, CDR2 SVGAGI, per germline. The V segment lost 5 bases and the J segment 4 bases; nucleotides outside the gene matches: 7. For the CDR3, the DNA is TGTGCCAGCAGTCTCTCCACAGGGGTCACTGAAGCTTTCTTT. It yields the protein CASSLSTGVTEAFF.

The gene calls are TRBV19 and TRBJ2-7; a weak D match, TRBD2 (6 bases). Trimming took off 5 bases at V and 2 bases at J, with 22 bases between the two ends. The germline V gene has CDR1 LNHDA and CDR2 SQIVND (reference sequence). The CDR3 totals 17 residues. The DNA of the CDR3 is TGTGCCAGTAGTCACACTGCGTGGGGACTCGGTACCTACGAGCAGTACTTC. Translation: CASSHTAWGLGTYEQYF.

The chain recombines TRBV6-1 with TRBJ1-2; D ambiguous. The ends were cut back, 2 bases at V and 0 bases at J, with 10 bases in the middle. This CDR3 spans 15 amino acids. CDR1 and CDR2 from the germline V gene are MNHNS and SASEGT. The CDR3 spells CASSESQATNYGYTF. The DNA of the CDR3 is TGTGCCAGCAGTGAAAGCCAGGCGACTAACTATGGCTACACCTTC.

This chain uses TRBV19 with TRBJ2-2; a possible D gene is TRBD1 (6 bases). The germline CDR1 and CDR2 sequences are LNHDA and SQIVND (reference sequence). Trimming removed 10 bases at V and 8 bases at J, with 20 bases between. This CDR3 spans 14 amino acids. CDR3 protein: CATRETGVAGELFF. CDR3 DNA sequence: TGTGCCACAAGGGAGACAGGAGTAGCAGGGGAGCTGTTTTTT.

This chain uses TRBV5-6 with TRBJ2-7, with 14 bases matching TRBD2. The CDR3 has 16 residues. Germline assignment: CDR1 SGHDT and CDR2 YYEEEE. V was clipped by 5 bases and J by 0 bases; unmatched bases: 4. CDR3 in amino acids: CASRSGTSGSSYEQYF. CDR3 DNA: TGTGCCAGCAGATCCGGGACTAGCGGGAGCTCCTACGAGCAGTACTTC.

The chain uses TRBV7-2 and TRBJ1-5; 7 nucleotides line up with TRBD1. The CDR3 extends over 15 amino acids. The trim removed 3 bases at V and 6 bases at J, leaving 8 bases unmatched. Germline assignment: CDR1 SGHTA and CDR2 FQGNSA. The CDR3 spells CASSFGRGIGQPQHF. CDR3 nucleotides: TGTGCCAGCAGCTTCGGCAGGGGGATAGGTCAGCCCCAGCATTTT.

The rearrangement joins TRBV6-5 to TRBJ1-2; D remains ambiguous. V lost 2 bases and J 14 bases, leaving 21 bases between the germline ends. The germline V gene encodes CDR1 MNHEY and CDR2 SVGAGI. This CDR3 has 14 residues. The CDR3 DNA reads TGTGCCAGCAGTTACAAGGGAGAAGTATACCCAAGGACCTTC. Translating gives CASSYKGEVYPRTF.

The V gene is TRBV5-1, the J gene TRBJ2-3, with D maybe TRBD2 (6 bases). The CDR3 covers 15 residues. The ends were cut back, 0 bases at V and 3 bases at J, with 11 bases in the middle. Germline loops: CDR1 SGHRS, CDR2 YFSETQ. The CDR3 DNA is TGCGCCAGCAGCTTGGCGGGAGTCGGTACAGATACGCAGTATTTT. Translation gives CASSLAGVGTDTQYF.

The chain recombines TRBV28 with TRBJ2-7; D is uncertain. Trimming pared 5 bases from V and 2 bases from J, leaving 10 bases between. Germline-derived CDR1 and CDR2 are MDHEN and SYDVKM. The length of the CDR3 is 13 residues. The chain's CDR3 is CASSLPAPYEQYF. The CDR3 bases are TGTGCCAGCAGTCTCCCCGCGCCCTACGAGCAGTACTTC.